This T cell receptor (beta chain) originates from a study of T cell repertoires in cytomegalovirus infection. Study as a whole: Use of recently identified HLA-C-restricted and well-studied HLA-B-restricted CMV epitopes was part of the study. A matching HLA type, together with CMV infection, was signaled by public TCR beta signatures.

TCRdb ran MiXCR on the reads and lists one entry per CDR3 protein. The sample lists about 570,000 distinct CDR3 sequences, 35% to 50% occurring once. Study-wide results and caveats: Pooled public TCR beta family frequency picked out CMV carriers with the relevant HLA.

As for this clonotype: The antigen remains undetermined.

This clonotype was obtained from a human donor in good health (CMV status not recorded). Some clones in this sample may be carry-over from other donors' samples. Sample: cultured PBMCs, taken from culture after CMV antigen stimulation.

CDR3 bases: TGTGCCAGCAGTGGGGCCAATCTACAAGAGACCCAGTACTTC. Translating gives CASSGANLQETQYF. The gene calls are TRBV2 and TRBJ2-5; D is undetermined. Looked up from germline, CDR1 is SNHLY and CDR2 is FYNNEI. The CDR3 covers 14 residues. Trimming cost V 4 bases and J 2 bases, with 11 bases left between them.